These 32 T cell receptor beta chains originate from one sample sequenced in a study of control samples from healthy donors and cancer patients (dated by TCRdb to the early 2020s). The method was the immunoSEQ multiplex PCR assay. Not all clones reach the TCRdb copy of this immuneACCESS table, which keeps in-frame sequences only. Checked studies attribute under half of the gap to unresolved V genes and leave the rest unexplained. The sample records approximately 140,000 clones, approximately 94% of which are singletons. About an eighth of the sample is held by the ten biggest clonotypes. The sample comprised blood. These receptors were obtained from a man between 40 and 49 years old in good health.

The chain combines TRBV5-1 with TRBJ1-2; TRBD1 matches at 7 bases. CDR1 and CDR2 from the germline V gene are SGHRS and YFSETQ. The CDR3 contains 15 residues. V shed 3 bases, J shed 0 bases, and the junction held 5 bases outside the gene matches. The CDR3 coding sequence is TGCGCCAGCAGCTCATGGGACAGAGCTAACTATGGCTACACCTTC. Protein product: CASSSWDRANYGYTF.

The V gene is TRBV10-3, the J gene TRBJ1-6; D is ambiguous. Germline CDR1 reads ENHRY; CDR2 reads SYGVKD. Trimming cost V 5 bases and J 6 bases, with 11 bases left between them. The CDR3 runs to 14 residues. CDR3 region: CAISPEGGNSPLHF. Here the CDR3 DNA reads TGTGCCATCAGTCCAGAGGGAGGTAATTCACCCCTCCACTTT.

CDR3 in DNA: TGTGCCAGCAGCTGGGGCCGAGGCACAGATACGCAGTATTTT. Translated: CASSWGRGTDTQYF. J is TRBJ2-3 and V is TRBV27; a weak D match, TRBD1 (5 bases). Germline V lookup: CDR1 MNHEY, CDR2 SMNVEV (reference sequence). V lost 6 bases, J lost 1 base, and 11 bases lay in between. The CDR3 sequence is 14 residues long.

This chain uses TRBV19 with TRBJ2-1, with 7 bases lining up with TRBD1. The CDR3 loop spans 14 amino acids. J lost 5 bases, V lost 2 bases, and 3 bases had no gene match. Per germline, CDR1 LNHDA and CDR2 SQIVND (reference sequence). The CDR3 protein is CASSIRGTDNEQFF. Here the CDR3 DNA reads TGTGCCAGTAGTATAAGGGGGACAGACAATGAGCAGTTCTTC.

The CDR3 loop is CASSLSGGFTEAFF. CDR3 DNA: TGTGCCAGCAGTTTATCGGGCGGGTTCACTGAAGCTTTCTTT. The chain is built from TRBV27 and TRBJ1-1; D unresolved. The V and J ends lost 0 bases and 4 bases respectively, with 9 bases between them. CDR1 is MNHEY, CDR2 SMNVEV, per germline (reference sequence). This CDR3 region has 14 residues.

This chain links TRBV6-5 with TRBJ1-5; D remains unclear. V was pared by 4 bases and J by 0 bases, with 10 bases between. The CDR3 extends over 15 amino acids. Per the germline V gene, CDR1 is MNHEY and CDR2 is SVGAGI. The CDR3 DNA follows: TGTGCCAGCAGTTCAGATAAATATAGCAATCAGCCCCAGCATTTT. It translates to CASSSDKYSNQPQHF.

V and J are TRBV21-1 and TRBJ1-6. TRBV21-1 is shown as a pseudogene. This CDR3 region has 13 residues. CDR3 nucleotides: TGTGCCAGATCGTCGGAAGGTAATTCACCCCTCCACTTT. Translation: CARSSEGNSPLHF.

In nucleotides, the CDR3 is TGCGCCAGCAGTGAGTCGAAGGGTTGGGGGCAGTTCTTC. Its translation is CASSESKGWGQFF. The chain has TRBV10-1 and TRBJ2-1; D is ambiguous. Trimming took 0 bases from V and 12 from J, leaving 12 bases between them. This CDR3 region has 13 residues. Germline-derived CDR1 and CDR2 are WNHNN and SYGVQD (reference sequence).

The J gene is TRBJ1-4, the V gene TRBV4-3, with D unresolved. Germline values: CDR1 LGHNA, CDR2 YSLEER. CDR3 size: 16 residues. The V gene lost 0 bases and the J gene lost 4 bases, with 12 bases spanning the gap. CDR3 coding DNA: TGCGCCAGCAGCCAAGATGGGTCGTCTTTTAATGAAAAACTGTTTTTT. Translated: CASSQDGSSFNEKLFF.

This clone was seen once. The chain carries TRBV19 and TRBJ2-7, with TRBD1 identical over 7 bases. The CDR3 covers 15 residues. Germline V gene data show CDR1 as LNHDA and CDR2 as SQIVND (reference sequence). With 1 base clipped from V and 3 bases from J, the junction kept 6 bases outside the gene matches. This CDR3 is CASSIGPGGSYEQYF. CDR3 bases: TGTGCCAGTAGTATAGGACCAGGGGGAAGCTACGAGCAGTACTTC.

This chain uses TRBV18 with TRBJ1-2; D is uncertain. CDR3 length: 15 amino acids. With 3 bases removed from V and 3 bases from J, the gap between germline ends came to 14 bases. CDR1 is KGHSH, CDR2 LQKENI, per germline. CDR3 sequence reads: CASSPQQNPHYGYTF. DNA for the CDR3: TGTGCCAGCTCACCCCAACAGAATCCTCACTATGGCTACACCTTC.

The chain combines TRBV11-1 with TRBJ1-2; 11 bases are shared with TRBD1. V trimming: 4 bases; J trimming: 8 bases; junction bases outside the gene matches: 6. This CDR3 has 14 amino acids. Germline-derived CDR1 and CDR2 are SGHAT and FQDESV (reference sequence). In DNA, the CDR3 is TGTGCCAGCAGCTCCGGACAGGGGGCGAGGGGCTACACCTTC. Its protein product is CASSSGQGARGYTF.

This chain uses TRBV6-5 with TRBJ2-5; 11 nucleotides agree with TRBD2. Germline CDR1 and CDR2: MNHEY and SVGAGI. The CDR3 consists of 15 residues. With 0 bases clipped from V and 5 bases from J, the junction kept 2 bases outside the gene matches. CDR3 amino acids: CASSYSSSGRETQYF. Written as DNA, the CDR3 is TGTGCCAGCAGTTACTCCTCTAGCGGGAGGGAGACCCAGTACTTC.

J is TRBJ2-7 and V is TRBV28, with 8 bases identical to TRBD2. With 6 bases clipped from V and 6 bases from J, the junction kept 7 bases outside the gene matches. CDR3 length: 13 amino acids. CDR1 is MDHEN and CDR2 is SYDVKM in the germline V gene. CDR3 residues: CASRPGTSGEQYF. The CDR3 DNA reads TGTGCCAGCAGACCCGGGACTAGTGGCGAGCAGTACTTC.

The gene calls are TRBV25-1 and TRBJ1-4; a possible D gene is TRBD1 (6 bases). CDR1 and CDR2 (germline): MGHDK, SYGVNS. The CDR3 sequence is 15 residues long. With 1 base removed from V and 7 bases from J, the gap between germline ends came to 13 bases. CDR3 sequence reads: CASSEWHREAEKLFF. The CDR3, as DNA: TGTGCCAGCAGTGAATGGCACAGGGAGGCTGAAAAACTGTTTTTT.

The J gene is TRBJ1-6, the V gene TRBV28; 8 positions agree with TRBD1. CDR3 size: 15 residues. Germline CDR1 and CDR2: MDHEN and SYDVKM. V lost 6 bases to trimming and J lost 5 bases; unmatched junction nucleotides: 6. CDR3 in DNA: TGTGCCAGCAGCCCTGGGGGACAGGATAATTCACCCCTCCACTTT. Encoded protein: CASSPGGQDNSPLHF.

This chain connects TRBV7-6 to TRBJ1-2; D is perhaps TRBD1 (6 bases). The CDR3 totals 16 residues. The V gene lost 5 bases and the J gene lost 0 bases, with 16 bases spanning the gap. Germline V gene sequence: CDR1 SGHVS, CDR2 FNYEAQ. For the CDR3, the DNA is TGTGCCAGCAGCCAACTCTTACGGGGGCCTAACTATGGCTACACCTTC. Protein product: CASSQLLRGPNYGYTF.

This chain links TRBV7-9 with TRBJ1-4, with TRBD1 as a possible D gene (6 bases). The CDR3 contains 14 residues. Trimming took off 5 bases at V and 7 bases at J, with 14 bases between the two ends. Germline CDR1 and CDR2: SEHNR and FQNEAQ (reference sequence). The CDR3 DNA follows: TGTGCCAGCAGCCGAGGACAGTACGTTGAAAAACTGTTTTTT. It codes for CASSRGQYVEKLFF.

The rearrangement links TRBV28 to TRBJ1-5; D is undetermined. Trimming took off 6 bases at V and 5 bases at J, with 14 bases between the two ends. CDR1 and CDR2 from the germline V gene are MDHEN and SYDVKM. This CDR3 has 14 amino acids. CDR3 amino acids: CASRYTPYDQPQHF. CDR3 nucleotide sequence: TGTGCCAGCAGGTATACCCCATATGATCAGCCCCAGCATTTT.

The chain is built from TRBV4-3 and TRBJ1-3, with 7 bases aligning to TRBD1. The J segment lost 8 bases and the V segment lost 0 bases, leaving 7 bases of the junction unmatched. Germline CDR1 is LGHNA and CDR2 is YSLEER. The CDR3 has 15 residues. DNA for the CDR3: TGCGCCAGCAGCCAAGACCCGGGACAGTTTGACACCATATATTTT. Translation: CASSQDPGQFDTIYF.

The V call is TRBV4-1, the J call TRBJ1-6; D is undetermined. The V gene's germline CDR1 is MGHRA and CDR2 YSYEKL. V dropped 3 bases and J dropped 7 bases, with 19 bases sitting between them. CDR3 size: 17 residues. The CDR3 spells CASSHFGEGVGNSPLHF. CDR3 nucleotide sequence: TGCGCCAGCAGCCACTTTGGGGAGGGCGTCGGGAATTCACCCCTCCACTTT.

The chain couples TRBV24-1 to TRBJ1-5, with 9 nucleotides matching TRBD1. Germline V gives CDR1 KGHDR, CDR2 SFDVKD. V lost 4 bases to trimming and J lost 2 bases; unmatched junction nucleotides: 8. The CDR3 has 17 amino acids. The CDR3 is CATSDSTGGEGNQPQHF. CDR3 in DNA: TGTGCCACCAGTGACTCCACAGGGGGCGAGGGCAATCAGCCCCAGCATTTT.

This rearrangement joins TRBV7-6 to TRBJ2-6; unclear D gene. This CDR3 contains 16 residues. CDR1 and CDR2 (germline): SGHVS, FNYEAQ. V was shortened by 4 bases and J by 2 bases, with 12 bases between the two germline ends. CDR3 bases: TGTGCCAGCAGCTCTTCTGTGGGTCCTGGGGCCAACGTCCTGACTTTC. Translated: CASSSSVGPGANVLTF.

This chain links TRBV4-1 with TRBJ1-1; D gene uncertain. Germline V gene sequence: CDR1 MGHRA, CDR2 YSYEKL. Trimming pared 1 base from V and 6 bases from J, leaving 9 bases between. The CDR3 extends over 13 amino acids. CDR3 bases: TGCGCCAGCAGCCAAGGGTTTTCGGCTGAAGCTTTCTTT. Its protein is CASSQGFSAEAFF.

On this clone: The same CDR3 can be traced to other DNA sequences in this sample. This chain connects TRBV9 to TRBJ2-5, with 7 bases fitting TRBD2. The germline gives CDR1 SGDLS, CDR2 YYNGEE. Trimming cost V 0 bases and J 2 bases; bases outside gene matches: 1. The CDR3 extends over 14 amino acids. The CDR3 nucleotides read TGTGCCAGCAGCGTAGCCGGGGGGCAAGAGACCCAGTACTTC. Translated, it gives CASSVAGGQETQYF.

This chain uses TRBV6-1 with TRBJ1-5, with D possibly TRBD1 on 5 matching bases. Germline CDR1 and CDR2: MNHNS and SASEGT. The CDR3 has 16 residues. V shed 5 bases and J shed 1 base, with 15 bases lying between them. CDR3: CASSKVQTVSNQPQHF. CDR3 bases: TGTGCCAGCAGTAAAGTCCAGACAGTAAGCAATCAGCCCCAGCATTTT.

This chain links TRBV5-1 with TRBJ2-1; 7 bases are a match to TRBD2. The CDR3 is made up of 16 amino acids. The junction had 8 bases not matched to a gene; V was cut back by 2 bases and J by 3 bases. The germline gives CDR1 SGHRS, CDR2 YFSETQ. The CDR3 coding sequence is TGCGCCAGCAGCTTATATAAAACTAGCGTCTACAATGAGCAGTTCTTC. Translating gives CASSLYKTSVYNEQFF.

The count of this clone is one. This chain links TRBV28 with TRBJ1-4; 10 nucleotides line up with TRBD1. This CDR3 spans 13 amino acids. Germline V gives CDR1 MDHEN, CDR2 SYDVKM. V gave up 8 bases and J gave up 8 bases; unmatched junction bases: 5. Here the CDR3 reads CASRTGGGEKLFF. The CDR3, as DNA: TGTGCCAGCCGGACAGGGGGAGGGGAAAAACTGTTTTTT.

V is TRBV30 and J is TRBJ1-1; 8 bases match TRBD1. With 1 base clipped from V and 14 bases from J, the junction kept 9 bases outside the gene matches. The CDR3 length is 12 residues. Germline lookup yields CDR1 GTSNPN and CDR2 SVGIG (reference sequence). The CDR3, as DNA: TGTGCCTGGAGTGCCGGGACAGGACCCGGGTTCTTT. Translated, it gives CAWSAGTGPGFF. The entire variable domain, with the rest obtained from reference TRBV30 and TRBJ1-1, is as follows: SQTIHQWPATLVQPVGSPLSLECTVEGTSNPNLYWYRQAAGRGLQLLFYSVGIGQISSEVPQNLSASRPQDRQFILSSKKLLLSDSGFYLCAWSAGTGPGFFGQGTRLTVV.

This chain links TRBV15 with TRBJ2-3; tentatively, D is TRBD2 (7 bases). This CDR3 region has 17 residues. Trimming pared 0 bases from V and 1 base from J, leaving 14 bases between. Germline V gene lookup returns CDR1 LNHNV and CDR2 YYDKDF (reference sequence). As DNA, the CDR3 is TGTGCCACCAGCAGAGATCGGGCGGGGGCCGGCACAGATACGCAGTATTTT. The encoded protein is CATSRDRAGAGTDTQYF.

This rearrangement joins TRBV25-1 to TRBJ1-2; no reliable D call. CDR3 length: 14 amino acids. CDR1 is MGHDK and CDR2 is SYGVNS in the germline V gene. V dropped 6 bases and J dropped 3 bases, with 14 bases sitting between them. CDR3 sequence: CASRDSGRDYGYTF. CDR3 nucleotides: TGTGCCAGCAGGGACTCGGGGAGGGACTATGGCTACACCTTC.

The CDR3 spells CASIVGTGDYNEQFF. For the CDR3, the DNA is TGTGCCAGCATTGTCGGGACAGGGGATTACAATGAGCAGTTCTTC. The rearrangement links TRBV11-2 to TRBJ2-1; the match to TRBD1 covers 10 bases. The CDR3 sequence is 15 residues long. Trimming at V came to 7 bases and at J to 4 bases, leaving 7 bases not matched to a gene. Germline V gene lookup returns CDR1 SGHAT and CDR2 FQNNGV.